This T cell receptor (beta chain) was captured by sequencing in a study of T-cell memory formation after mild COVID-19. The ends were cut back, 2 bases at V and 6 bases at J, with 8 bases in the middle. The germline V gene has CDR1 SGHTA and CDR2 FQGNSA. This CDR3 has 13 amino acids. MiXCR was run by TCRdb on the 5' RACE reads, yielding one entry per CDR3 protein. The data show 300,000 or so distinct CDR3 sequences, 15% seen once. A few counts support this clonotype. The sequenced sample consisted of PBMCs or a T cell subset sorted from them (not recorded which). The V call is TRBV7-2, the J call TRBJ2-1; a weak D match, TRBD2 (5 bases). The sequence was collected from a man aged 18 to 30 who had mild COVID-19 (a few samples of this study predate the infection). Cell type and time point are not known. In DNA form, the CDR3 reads TGTGCCAGCAGCTTACTAGCTTCCAATGAGCAGTTCTTC. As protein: CASSLLASNEQFF.